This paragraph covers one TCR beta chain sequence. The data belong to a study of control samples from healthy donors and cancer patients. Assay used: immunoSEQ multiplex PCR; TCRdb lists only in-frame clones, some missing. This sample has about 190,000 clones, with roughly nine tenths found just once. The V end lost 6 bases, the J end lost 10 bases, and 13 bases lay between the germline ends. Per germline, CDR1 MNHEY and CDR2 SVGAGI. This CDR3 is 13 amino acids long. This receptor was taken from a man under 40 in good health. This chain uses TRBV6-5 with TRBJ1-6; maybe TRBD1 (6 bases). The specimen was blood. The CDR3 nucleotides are TGTGCCAGCAGAGGGACATTGACATCACCCCTCCACTTT. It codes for CASRGTLTSPLHF.